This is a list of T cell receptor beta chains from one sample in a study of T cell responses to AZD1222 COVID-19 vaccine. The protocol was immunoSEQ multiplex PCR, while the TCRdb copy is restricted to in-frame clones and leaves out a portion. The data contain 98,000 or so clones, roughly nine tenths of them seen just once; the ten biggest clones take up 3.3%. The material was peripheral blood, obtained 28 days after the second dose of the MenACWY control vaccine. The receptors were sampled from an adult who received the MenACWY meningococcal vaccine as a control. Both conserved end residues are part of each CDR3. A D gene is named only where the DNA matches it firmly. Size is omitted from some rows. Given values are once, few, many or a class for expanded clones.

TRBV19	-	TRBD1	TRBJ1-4	TGTGCCAGTAGTAATCGACAGGGAGAAAGAGAAAAACTGTTTTTT	CASSNRQGEREKLFF
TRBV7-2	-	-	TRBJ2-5	TGTGCCAGCAGCCCACAGGGTTGGCGACAAGAGACCCAGTACTTC	CASSPQGWRQETQYF
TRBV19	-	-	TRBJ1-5	TGTGCCAGTACCGGCAGGGTGAATCAGCCCCAGCATTTT	CASTGRVNQPQHF
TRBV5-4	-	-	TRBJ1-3	TGTGCCAGCAGCCGCTGGGGGTCCGGAAACACCATATATTTT	CASSRWGSGNTIYF
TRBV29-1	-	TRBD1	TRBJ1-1	TGCAGCGGCACAGGGGGATGGGTCACTGAAGCTTTCTTT	CSGTGGWVTEAFF
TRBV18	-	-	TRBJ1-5	TGTGCCAGCTCACCAGGCCGAGCCTATCAGCCCCAGCATTTT	CASSPGRAYQPQHF
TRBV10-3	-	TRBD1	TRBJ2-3	TGTGCCACCGGGAAGGGGGCTAGCACAGATACGCAGTATTTT	CATGKGASTDTQYF
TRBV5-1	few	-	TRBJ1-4	TGCGCCAGCAGCCCCAGGTACAGAAATAATGAAAAACTGTTTTTT	CASSPRYRNNEKLFF
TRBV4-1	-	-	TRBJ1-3	TGCGCCAGCAGTGCAGACCGATTCTCTGGAAACACCATATATTTT	CASSADRFSGNTIYF
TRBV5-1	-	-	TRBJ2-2	TGCGCCAGCAGCCCCAAGGACCTTACCGGGGAGCTGTTTTTT	CASSPKDLTGELFF
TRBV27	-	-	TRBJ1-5	TGTGCCAGCAGTCTGACTGTTAATCAGCCCCAGCATTTT	CASSLTVNQPQHF
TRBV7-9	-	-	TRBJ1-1	TGTGCCAGCAGCTTACCCCGGGGGGGGGCGAACACTGAAGCTTTCTTT	CASSLPRGGANTEAFF
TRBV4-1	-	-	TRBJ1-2	TGCGCCAGCAGCCAAGTTTGGACCCGGAGGGAGTATGGCTACACCTTC	CASSQVWTRREYGYTF
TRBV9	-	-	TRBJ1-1	TGTGCCAGCAGCGTAGTAATACAGGGGAACACTGAAGCTTTCTTT	CASSVVIQGNTEAFF
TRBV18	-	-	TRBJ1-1	TGTGCCAGCTCACCCTGGGCCGCTCAGGGATATGCTGAAGCTTTCTTT	CASSPWAAQGYAEAFF
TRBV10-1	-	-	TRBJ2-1	TGCGCCAGCAGTGAGTCAGGCTCCCGGACAGAGTCGAAGTTCTTC	CASSESGSRTESKFF
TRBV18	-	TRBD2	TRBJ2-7	TGTGCCAGCTCACCACCGGGAGGGCCGCGGGCTTACGAGCAGTACTTC	CASSPPGGPRAYEQYF
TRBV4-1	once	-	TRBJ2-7	TGCGCCAGCAGCCAAGTAGGAGGGCGGGCGGTGGGCTACGAGCAGTACTTC	CASSQVGGRAVGYEQYF
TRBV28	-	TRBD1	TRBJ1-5	TGTGCCATCCTACAGGGGGGGAGCAATCAGCCCCAGCATTTT	CAILQGGSNQPQHF
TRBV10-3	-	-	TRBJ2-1	TGTGCCATGATGGCGGGCCCAACGTACAATGAGCAGTTCTTC	CAMMAGPTYNEQFF
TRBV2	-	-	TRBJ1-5	TGTGCCAGCAGTCTCAGGGGAAGGAATCAGCCCCAGCATTTT	CASSLRGRNQPQHF
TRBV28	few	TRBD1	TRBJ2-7	TGTGCCACCAAAAATACAGGGGGAAGGTACGAGCAGTACTTC	CATKNTGGRYEQYF
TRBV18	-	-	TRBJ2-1	TGTGCCAGCTCACCCTTAAGGACGGGGCCGGGCAATGAGCAGTTCTTC	CASSPLRTGPGNEQFF
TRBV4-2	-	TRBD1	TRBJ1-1	TGTGCCAGCAGCCCGACAGGGGGCGCGGGGAACACTGAAGCTTTCTTT	CASSPTGGAGNTEAFF
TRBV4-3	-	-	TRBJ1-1	TGCGCCAGCAGCCAAGAAACAGGGTTGAACACTGAAGCTTTCTTT	CASSQETGLNTEAFF
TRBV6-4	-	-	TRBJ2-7	TGTGCCAGCAGTGAAGTATGGAACAGGGCAGGGGAGCAGTACTTC	CASSEVWNRAGEQYF
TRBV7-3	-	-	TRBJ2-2	TGTGCCAGCAGCTTAGGAACGGGGGGCCCGACCGGGGAGCTGTTTTTT	CASSLGTGGPTGELFF
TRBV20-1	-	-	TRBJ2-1	TGCAGTGCTAGGGCAGGACAACAGTTCTTC	CSARAGQQFF
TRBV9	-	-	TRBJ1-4	TGTGCCAGCAGCGTAGCTGGGAGGGTGGCAACTAATGAAAAACTGTTTTTT	CASSVAGRVATNEKLFF
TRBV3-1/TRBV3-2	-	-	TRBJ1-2	TGTGCCAGCAGGATGGGGGCAGTACACACTAACTATGGCTACACCTTC	CASRMGAVHTNYGYTF
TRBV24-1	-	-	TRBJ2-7	TGTGCCACCAGTGATTCGGGCAAAGCCTCCTACGAGCAGTACTTC	CATSDSGKASYEQYF
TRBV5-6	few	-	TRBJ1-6	TGTGCCAGCAGCTTGGGGCAGGGACTCGACCACTTT	CASSLGQGLDHF
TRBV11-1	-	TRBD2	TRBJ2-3	TGTGCCAGCAGAGGGACTAGCGGGGGTTTAGATACGCAGTATTTT	CASRGTSGGLDTQYF
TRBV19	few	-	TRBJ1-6	TGTGCCAGTAGATGGGGGGAATCCTATAATTCACCCCTCCACTTT	CASRWGESYNSPLHF
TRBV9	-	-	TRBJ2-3	TGTGCCAGCAGCGTAGAAGGGGAGAGCACAGATACGCAGTATTTT	CASSVEGESTDTQYF
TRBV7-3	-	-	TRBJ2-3	TGTGCCAGCAGCTTAAGGCAGAGCACAGATACGCAGTATTTT	CASSLRQSTDTQYF
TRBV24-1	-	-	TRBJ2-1	TGTGCCACCAGTGATTTTGGAAACTCCTACAATGAGCAGTTCTTC	CATSDFGNSYNEQFF
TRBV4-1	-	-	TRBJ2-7	TGCGCCAGCAGCCAAGATAGGCGGCACCAATACTACGAGCAGTACTTC	CASSQDRRHQYYEQYF
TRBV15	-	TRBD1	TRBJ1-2	TGTGCCACCAGCGCGACAACCGGGACAGGGGGCGGTGGCTACACCTTC	CATSATTGTGGGGYTF
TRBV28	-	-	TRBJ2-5	TGTGCCAGCAGTTCCCCCGGCGAGACCCAGTACTTC	CASSSPGETQYF
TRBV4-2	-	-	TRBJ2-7	TGTGCCAGCAGCCGCGGCCTTGGGACGGACCAAGGCGAGCAGTACTTC	CASSRGLGTDQGEQYF
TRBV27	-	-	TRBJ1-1	TGTGCCAGCAGTTTCAAGGGACCCGGGATCACTGAAGCTTTCTTT	CASSFKGPGITEAFF
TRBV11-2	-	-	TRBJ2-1	TGTGCCAGCAGCCCGGGGGGCCGGGGTGAGCAGTTCTTC	CASSPGGRGEQFF
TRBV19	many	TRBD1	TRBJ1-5	TGTGCCAGTAGTATAGACGCGGGACAGGTGGGTCAGCCCCAGCATTTT	CASSIDAGQVGQPQHF
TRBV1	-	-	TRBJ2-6	TGCACCAGCATCCGGGACAGAATTTTCTCTGGGGCCAACGTCCTGACTTTC	CTSIRDRIFSGANVLTF
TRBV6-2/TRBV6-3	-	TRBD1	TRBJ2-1	TGTGCCAGCAGTCTCTGGGACAGTCCGTACAATGAGCAGTTCTTC	CASSLWDSPYNEQFF
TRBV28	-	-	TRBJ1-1	TGTGCCAGCAGTTTTCGGGGGGCCACCTTGGACACTGAAGCTTTCTTT	CASSFRGATLDTEAFF
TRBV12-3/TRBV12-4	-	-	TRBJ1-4	TGTGCCAGCAGTTTAAGGGGGGGAGAAAAACTGTTTTTT	CASSLRGGEKLFF
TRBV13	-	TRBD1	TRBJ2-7	TGTGCCAGCAGCTTCGGACAGGGAGGAGGATACGAGCAGTACTTC	CASSFGQGGGYEQYF
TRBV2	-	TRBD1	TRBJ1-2	TGTGCCAGCAGTGCGGGACAGGGATACAACTATGGCTACACCTTC	CASSAGQGYNYGYTF
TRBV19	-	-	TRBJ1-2	TGTGCCAGTAGGAACCAGGGGTCCAACTATGGCTACACCTTC	CASRNQGSNYGYTF
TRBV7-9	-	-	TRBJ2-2	TGTGCCAGCAGACCCCCTCTACCCCTCGCTCCCAACACCGGGGAGCTGTTTTTT	CASRPPLPLAPNTGELFF
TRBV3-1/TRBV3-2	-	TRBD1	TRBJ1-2	TGTGCCAGCAGCTTGAGGCGCAGGGGGAACTATGGCTACACCTTC	CASSLRRRGNYGYTF
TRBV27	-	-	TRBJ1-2	TGTGCCAGCAGTTTAAGGGGGGGCGTCTATGGCTACACCTTC	CASSLRGGVYGYTF